A selection of T cell receptor beta chains follows, all from one sample in a study of beta chain features in type 1 diabetes. Only in-frame clones appear in the TCRdb table, and some are missing; sequencing was by immunoSEQ multiplex PCR. This table has 40,000 to 45,000 clones, roughly half appearing once. The sequencing sample was made of Tregs from blood. All receptors come from a woman in her late teens or twenties in good health. CDR3s include the opening cysteine and the closing phenylalanine or tryptophan. Fields, in order: D gene, V gene, clone size, J gene, CDR3 protein, CDR3 DNA. D genes are given only for firm matches. Clone size is shown for a subset of rows, as once, few, many or a class of expanded clone.

d_gene: NA
v_gene: TRBV27
abundance: few
j_gene: TRBJ2-1
CDR3aa: CASIPYLGASYNEQFF
CDR3nt: TGTGCCAGCATACCCTACCTAGGAGCCTCTTACAATGAGCAGTTCTTC

d_gene: TRBD1
v_gene: TRBV4-2
abundance: NA
j_gene: TRBJ2-5
CDR3aa: CASSPEGQGSRETQYF
CDR3nt: TGTGCCAGCAGCCCCGAAGGACAGGGTTCGCGGGAGACCCAGTACTTC

d_gene: TRBD2
v_gene: TRBV5-1
abundance: NA
j_gene: TRBJ2-1
CDR3aa: CASTSGGLSYNEQFF
CDR3nt: TGCGCCAGCACCAGCGGGGGGTTATCCTACAATGAGCAGTTCTTC

d_gene: NA
v_gene: TRBV6-1
abundance: NA
j_gene: TRBJ2-5
CDR3aa: CASNYAGLRETQYF
CDR3nt: TGTGCCAGCAACTACGCGGGCCTACGGGAGACCCAGTACTTC

d_gene: TRBD1
v_gene: TRBV4-1
abundance: few
j_gene: TRBJ2-7
CDR3aa: CASSQTTGGSYEQYF
CDR3nt: TGCGCCAGCAGCCAGACGACAGGGGGATCCTACGAGCAGTACTTC

d_gene: TRBD2
v_gene: TRBV28
abundance: NA
j_gene: TRBJ2-5
CDR3aa: CASSSRRSGGQETQYF
CDR3nt: TGTGCCAGCAGCTCCCGAAGGAGCGGGGGCCAAGAGACCCAGTACTTC

d_gene: NA
v_gene: TRBV5-1
abundance: NA
j_gene: TRBJ1-2
CDR3aa: CASSLDSNYGYTF
CDR3nt: TGCGCCAGCAGCTTGGACAGCAACTATGGCTACACCTTC

d_gene: NA
v_gene: TRBV11-3
abundance: NA
j_gene: TRBJ2-1
CDR3aa: CASSPRQGGSGTYNEQFF
CDR3nt: TGTGCCAGCAGCCCCCGACAGGGTGGTAGCGGGACCTACAATGAGCAGTTCTTC

d_gene: TRBD2
v_gene: TRBV6-5
abundance: NA
j_gene: TRBJ2-7
CDR3aa: CATSPGGKSYEQYF
CDR3nt: TGTGCCACCTCCCCGGGGGGGAAGTCCTACGAGCAGTACTTC

d_gene: NA
v_gene: TRBV29-1
abundance: NA
j_gene: TRBJ2-3
CDR3aa: CSPKGIVELADTQYF
CDR3nt: TGCAGCCCAAAGGGGATAGTAGAGCTTGCAGATACGCAGTATTTT

d_gene: NA
v_gene: TRBV7-3
abundance: few
j_gene: TRBJ2-2
CDR3aa: CASSLNSLANGGELFF
CDR3nt: TGTGCCAGCAGCTTAAATAGTCTAGCGAATGGCGGGGAGCTGTTTTTT

d_gene: TRBD1
v_gene: TRBV9
abundance: NA
j_gene: TRBJ2-3
CDR3aa: CASSVGQGYDTQYF
CDR3nt: TGTGCCAGCAGCGTAGGACAGGGTTACGATACGCAGTATTTT

d_gene: NA
v_gene: TRBV10-3
abundance: few
j_gene: TRBJ2-5
CDR3aa: CAISEDSIQETQYF
CDR3nt: TGTGCCATCAGTGAGGACAGCATACAAGAGACCCAGTACTTC

d_gene: TRBD1
v_gene: TRBV6-1
abundance: few
j_gene: TRBJ2-3
CDR3aa: CASSQDRVVRDTQYF
CDR3nt: TGTGCCAGCAGCCAGGACAGGGTGGTACGGGATACGCAGTATTTT

d_gene: TRBD2
v_gene: TRBV7-9
abundance: NA
j_gene: TRBJ2-1
CDR3aa: CASSFSGGAYNEQFF
CDR3nt: TGTGCCAGCAGCTTTTCGGGAGGTGCCTACAATGAGCAGTTCTTC

d_gene: NA
v_gene: TRBV5-4
abundance: NA
j_gene: TRBJ2-2
CDR3aa: CASSSNTGELFF
CDR3nt: TGTGCCAGCAGCTCTAACACCGGGGAGCTGTTTTTT

d_gene: TRBD2
v_gene: TRBV5-1
abundance: NA
j_gene: TRBJ2-3
CDR3aa: CASSLELAGRDTQYF
CDR3nt: TGCGCCAGCAGCTTGGAACTAGCGGGACGGGATACGCAGTATTTT

d_gene: TRBD2
v_gene: TRBV4-2
abundance: NA
j_gene: TRBJ2-1
CDR3aa: CASSQPTSGGNNEQFF
CDR3nt: TGTGCCAGCAGCCAACCGACTAGCGGGGGGAACAATGAGCAGTTCTTC

d_gene: TRBD1
v_gene: TRBV6-5
abundance: NA
j_gene: TRBJ1-2
CDR3aa: CASSAQGARSGYTF
CDR3nt: TGTGCCAGCAGTGCTCAGGGGGCCCGTAGTGGCTACACCTTC

d_gene: TRBD1
v_gene: TRBV6-1
abundance: NA
j_gene: TRBJ2-7
CDR3aa: CASSEMGQGKNEQYF
CDR3nt: TGTGCCAGCAGCGAAATGGGACAGGGGAAGAACGAGCAGTACTTC